The clone carrying this T cell receptor (beta chain) was recorded a few times. The sample is drawn from a study of metastatic and nonmetastatic thyroid tumors. Nobody among the patients had been given any treatment before thyroid surgery. TCRdb reanalyzed the PCR reads via MiXCR. The data contain tens of thousands of clones, around 30% of them singletons. V dropped 4 bases and J dropped 3 bases, with 4 bases sitting between them. Germline V gene sequence: CDR1 LNHDA, CDR2 SQIVND (reference sequence). This CDR3 comprises 12 residues. Sequenced sample: blood. The receptor was isolated from a female donor with papillary thyroid cancer or a benign thyroid nodule (not recorded which). Some clones in this sample may be carry-over from other donors' samples. The chain employs TRBV19 and TRBJ2-1, with D uncertain. The CDR3 nucleotides read TGTGCCAGTAGTAACGGCTACAATGAGCAGTTCTTC. It codes for CASSNGYNEQFF.